The rows below give T cell receptor beta chains drawn from one sample of a study of T-cell reconstitution after alpha-beta-depleted transplantation in children. Each CDR3 protein is one row after TCRdb ran MiXCR on the PCR reads. The sample carries about 300,000 distinct CDR3 sequences, roughly a tenth recorded once. This sample comprised PBMCs, obtained before TCRalphabeta/CD19-depleted stem cell transplant. These receptors originate from a boy younger than two with acute myeloid leukemia, due to receive a stem cell transplant. Each CDR3 is given with its conserved first and last residue. Each record gives: D gene, J gene, V gene, clone size, CDR3 protein, CDR3 DNA. A D gene is named only where the DNA matches it firmly. Not all rows give a size; the values are once, few, many and, for expanded clones, a class.

- TRBJ2-3 TRBV12-3/TRBV12-4 - CASSPPSTDMQYF TGTGCCAGCAGTCCTCCTAGCACAGATATGCAGTATTTT
- TRBJ2-5 TRBV18 - CASSPGREETQYF TGTGCCAGCTCACCTGGTCGAGAAGAGACCCAGTACTTC
TRBD1 TRBJ2-5 TRBV12-3/TRBV12-4 many CASSSRQGGGQETQYF TGTGCCAGCAGTTCCCGACAGGGGGGAGGACAAGAGACCCAGTACTTC
- TRBJ1-2 TRBV5-5 many CASSRDYGYTF TGTGCCAGCAGTCGGGACTATGGCTACACCTTC
- TRBJ2-7 TRBV5-4 many CASSSFEGGEQYF TGTGCCAGCAGCTCCTTCGAGGGGGGCGAGCAGTACTTC
TRBD1 TRBJ1-4 TRBV7-9 few CASSPEDRDDEKLFF TGTGCCAGCAGCCCAGAGGACAGGGATGATGAAAAACTGTTTTTT
TRBD1 TRBJ2-2 TRBV5-1 few CASSFTDRGMTGELFF TGCGCCAGCAGCTTTACCGACAGGGGGATGACCGGGGAGCTGTTTTTT
TRBD1 TRBJ2-7 TRBV5-1 many CASSPPGQSYEQYF TGCGCCAGCAGCCCTCCGGGACAGTCCTACGAGCAGTACTTC
TRBD2 TRBJ2-1 TRBV18 few CASSEASGYNEQFF TGTGCCAGCTCAGAGGCTAGCGGCTACAATGAGCAGTTCTTC
TRBD1 TRBJ2-5 TRBV5-1 - CASSSQGLEETQYF TGCGCCAGCAGCTCACAGGGGTTGGAAGAGACCCAGTACTTC
- TRBJ1-2 TRBV28 many CATVSTQFYGYTF TGTGCCACCGTCAGCACCCAATTCTATGGCTACACCTTC
- TRBJ2-7 TRBV10-3 few CAISEAGGGPYEQYF TGTGCCATCAGTGAGGCGGGTGGGGGCCCCTACGAGCAGTACTTC
TRBD2 TRBJ2-7 TRBV5-1 few CASRLAGGNEQYF TGCGCCAGCAGACTAGCGGGAGGCAACGAGCAGTACTTC
TRBD2 TRBJ2-6 TRBV7-8 - CASTGLVTAANVLTF TGTGCCAGCACGGGACTAGTTACCGCGGCCAACGTCCTGACTTTC
- TRBJ2-4 TRBV5-1 - CASSLGHLAKNIQYF TGCGCCAGCAGCTTGGGACACTTAGCCAAAAACATTCAGTACTTC
- TRBJ1-6 TRBV30 few CAWSSGQPNSPLHF TGTGCCTGGAGTTCTGGACAGCCGAATTCACCCCTCCACTTT
TRBD1 TRBJ2-4 TRBV7-2 many CASSPQGALAKNIQYF TGTGCCAGCAGCCCGCAGGGGGCCCTAGCCAAAAACATTCAGTACTTC
- TRBJ2-3 TRBV12-3/TRBV12-4 few CASSPFADTQYF TGTGCCAGCAGCCCCTTTGCAGATACGCAGTATTTT
- TRBJ2-7 TRBV18 many CASSPPVRYEQYF TGTGCCAGCTCACCACCAGTGCGTTACGAGCAGTACTTC
- TRBJ2-3 TRBV7-9 - CASLTGSFTDTQYF TGTGCCAGCTTAACGGGATCATTCACAGATACGCAGTATTTT
TRBD1 TRBJ2-1 TRBV11-2 - CASTRQGLYNEQFF TGTGCCAGCACCCGACAGGGGCTCTACAATGAGCAGTTCTTC
- TRBJ1-5 TRBV6-1 few CASSEASGGSNQPQHF TGTGCCAGCAGTGAAGCGTCCGGGGGGAGCAATCAGCCCCAGCATTTT
- TRBJ1-1 TRBV7-2 many CASSYYDGGTEAFF TGTGCCAGCAGCTACTACGACGGGGGGACTGAAGCTTTCTTT
TRBD2 TRBJ2-7 TRBV9 many CASSTPSGSSSYEQYF TGTGCCAGCAGCACCCCTAGCGGGAGCTCCTCCTACGAGCAGTACTTC
TRBD1 TRBJ1-1 TRBV5-1 many CASSRRTGMNTEAFF TGCGCCAGCAGCCGTAGGACAGGTATGAACACTGAAGCTTTCTTT
- TRBJ2-4 TRBV23-1 few CASSQSPAIVRGKNIQYF TGCGCCAGCAGTCAATCGCCGGCTATAGTTAGGGGCAAAAACATTCAGTACTTC
TRBD2 TRBJ2-4 TRBV2 many CASSRTSGEDIQYF TGTGCCAGCAGTCGGACTAGCGGGGAGGACATTCAGTACTTC
- TRBJ2-5 TRBV4-2 many CASSQDRAGKQETQYF TGTGCCAGCAGCCAAGATCGGGCGGGGAAACAAGAGACCCAGTACTTC
TRBD2 TRBJ2-1 TRBV12-3/TRBV12-4 - CASSSTGRASGGPYNEQFF TGTGCCAGCAGTTCCACAGGGAGAGCTAGCGGGGGGCCATACAATGAGCAGTTCTTC
TRBD1 TRBJ2-7 TRBV6-1 many CASSEDRVGYEQYF TGTGCCAGCAGTGAGGACAGGGTGGGCTACGAGCAGTACTTC
TRBD1 TRBJ2-7 TRBV29-1 many CSVGDRGIGQYF TGCAGCGTGGGGGACAGGGGGATTGGGCAGTACTTC
- TRBJ1-5 TRBV30 few CAWSRDSDQPQHF TGTGCCTGGAGCAGGGATAGCGATCAGCCCCAGCATTTT
TRBD1 TRBJ2-7 TRBV7-2 many CASSLYTGTGYEQYF TGTGCCAGCAGCTTATACACCGGGACAGGGTACGAGCAGTACTTC
- TRBJ1-4 TRBV18 many CASSPGAPTGNEKLFF TGTGCCAGCTCACCAGGGGCCCCAACTGGTAATGAAAAACTGTTTTTT
- TRBJ1-2 TRBV7-3 many CASSFTGMEDYGYTF TGTGCCAGCAGCTTTACAGGGATGGAGGACTATGGCTACACCTTC
- TRBJ2-7 TRBV29-1 many CSVVGGTLPSYEQYF TGCAGCGTTGTTGGGGGGACTTTACCCTCCTACGAGCAGTACTTC
TRBD1 TRBJ1-5 TRBV7-2 - CASSFYDRGLGQPQHF TGTGCCAGCAGCTTTTATGACAGGGGGCTAGGTCAGCCCCAGCATTTT
- TRBJ2-1 TRBV11-1 many CASSPPGPYNEQFF TGTGCCAGCAGCCCCCCTGGACCCTACAATGAGCAGTTCTTC
- TRBJ2-5 TRBV29-1 - CSVASRSTGETQYF TGCAGCGTGGCCTCTCGGAGTACGGGGGAGACCCAGTACTTC
TRBD1 TRBJ2-7 TRBV27 - CASSFTPGQGPYEQYF TGTGCCAGCAGTTTCACCCCGGGACAGGGACCCTACGAGCAGTACTTC
TRBD1 TRBJ1-2 TRBV9 many CASSVDGQGKFGYTF TGTGCCAGCAGCGTAGACGGACAGGGGAAGTTTGGCTACACCTTC
TRBD2 TRBJ2-7 TRBV6-5 - CASSYLGTSGRLSYEQYF TGTGCCAGCAGTTACTTGGGAACCAGCGGGAGGTTATCCTACGAGCAGTACTTC
- TRBJ2-3 TRBV20-1 many CSARALRQAQYF TGCAGTGCTAGAGCCCTGAGACAGGCGCAGTATTTT
TRBD1 TRBJ2-1 TRBV3-1 many CASPDRDRGLNEQFF TGTGCCAGTCCGGACCGGGACAGGGGGCTGAATGAGCAGTTCTTC
TRBD2 TRBJ2-7 TRBV12-3/TRBV12-4 many CASSFISGSSYEQYF TGTGCCAGCAGTTTTATAAGCGGGAGCTCCTACGAGCAGTACTTC
- TRBJ2-7 TRBV6-5 - CASSSSGTKPYEQYF TGTGCCAGCAGTTCCTCCGGGACAAAACCCTACGAGCAGTACTTC
- TRBJ2-1 TRBV21-1 many CASSKRRGGGMRYNEQFF TGTGCCAGCAGCAAAAGGAGGGGTGGCGGGATGCGGTACAATGAGCAGTTCTTC
- TRBJ1-2 TRBV3-1 - CASSQRRGSYGYTF TGTGCCAGCAGCCAACGCAGGGGCTCCTATGGCTACACCTTC